There are a few counts of the clone carrying this T cell receptor (beta chain). Attached unique molecular identifiers marked individual cDNA molecules. A single record per CDR3 protein comes from TCRdb applying MiXCR to the 5' RACE reads. Of 80,000 to 100,000 distinct CDR3 sequences detected, around 15% appear once; the ten largest clones hold 5% to 7.5%. The sample comes from a study of early T cells in non-severe SARS-CoV-2 infection. About the study: With bulk RNA from unsorted whole blood as input, sequencing yielded unpaired chains.

The receptor comes from an adult who was a healthcare worker with PCR-confirmed SARS-CoV-2 infection or an uninfected control (not recorded which). Sample: whole blood.

This CDR3 reads CASSSTSVNEQFF. The DNA for the CDR3 is TGTGCCAGCAGTTCGACTAGCGTCAATGAGCAGTTCTTC. This chain uses TRBV6-4 with TRBJ2-1, with 8 bases matching TRBD2. The CDR3 has 13 amino acids. Germline V gene lookup returns CDR1 MRHNA and CDR2 SNTAGT. V lost 5 bases, J lost 6 bases, and 3 bases stayed unmatched.